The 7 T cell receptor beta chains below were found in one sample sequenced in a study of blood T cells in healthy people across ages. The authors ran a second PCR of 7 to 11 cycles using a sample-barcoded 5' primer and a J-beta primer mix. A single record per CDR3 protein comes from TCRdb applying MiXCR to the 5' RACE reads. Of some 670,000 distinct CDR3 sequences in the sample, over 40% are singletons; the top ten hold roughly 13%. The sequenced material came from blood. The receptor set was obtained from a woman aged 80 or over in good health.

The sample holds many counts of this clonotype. The CDR3 sequence: CASSQDQGEAFF. As DNA, the CDR3 is TGTGCCAGCAGCCAAGACCAGGGTGAAGCTTTCTTT. The chain links TRBV3-1 to TRBJ1-1, with D possibly TRBD1 on 5 matching bases. Per the germline V gene, CDR1 is LGHDT and CDR2 is YNNKEL (reference sequence). The CDR3 totals 12 residues. V lost 0 bases and J lost 7, with 6 bases in between.

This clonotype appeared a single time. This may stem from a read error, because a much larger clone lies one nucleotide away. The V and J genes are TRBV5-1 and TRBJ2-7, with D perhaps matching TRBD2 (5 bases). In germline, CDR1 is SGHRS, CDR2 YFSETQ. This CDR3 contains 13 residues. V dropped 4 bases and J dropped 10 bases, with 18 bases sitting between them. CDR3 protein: CASSAGDLEGQYF. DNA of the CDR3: TGCGCCAGCAGCGCCGGCGACCTCGAGGGCCAGTACTTC.

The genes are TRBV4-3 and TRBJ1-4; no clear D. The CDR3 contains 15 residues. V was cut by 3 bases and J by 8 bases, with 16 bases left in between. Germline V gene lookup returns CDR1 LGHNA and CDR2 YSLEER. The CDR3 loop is CASSHYSVSAEKLFF. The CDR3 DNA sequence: TGCGCCAGCAGCCACTACAGCGTTTCAGCCGAAAAACTGTTTTTT.

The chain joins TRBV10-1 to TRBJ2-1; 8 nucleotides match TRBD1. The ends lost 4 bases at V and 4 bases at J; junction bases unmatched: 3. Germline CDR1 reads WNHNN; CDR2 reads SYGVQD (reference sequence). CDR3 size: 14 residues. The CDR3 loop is CASSGTGRYNEQFF. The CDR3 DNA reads TGCGCCAGCAGTGGGACAGGGCGGTACAATGAGCAGTTCTTC.

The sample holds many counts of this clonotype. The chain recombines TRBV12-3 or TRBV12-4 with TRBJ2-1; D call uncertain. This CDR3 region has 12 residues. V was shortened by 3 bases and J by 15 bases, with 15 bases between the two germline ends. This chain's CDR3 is CASSLALAVRFF. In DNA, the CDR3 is TGTGCCAGCAGTTTGGCCTTAGCTGTCCGGTTCTTC.

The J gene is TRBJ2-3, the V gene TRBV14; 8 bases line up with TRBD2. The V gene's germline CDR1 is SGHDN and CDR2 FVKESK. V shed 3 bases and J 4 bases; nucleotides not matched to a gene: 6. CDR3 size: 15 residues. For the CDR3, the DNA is TGTGCCAGCAGCCATGTTTTAGCGGGGTCAGATACGCAGTATTTT. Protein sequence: CASSHVLAGSDTQYF. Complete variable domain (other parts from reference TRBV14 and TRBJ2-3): EAGVTQFPSHSVIEKGQTVTLRCDPISGHDNLYWYRRVMGKEIKFLLHFVKESKQDESGMPNNRFLAERTGGTYSTLKVQPAELEDSGVYFCASSHVLAGSDTQYFGPGTRLTVL.

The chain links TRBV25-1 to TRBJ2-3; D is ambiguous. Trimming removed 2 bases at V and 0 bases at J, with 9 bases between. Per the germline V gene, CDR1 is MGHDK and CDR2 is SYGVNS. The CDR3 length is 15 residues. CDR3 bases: TGTGCCAGCAGTGAAGGGTCCTCTAGCACAGATACGCAGTATTTT. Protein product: CASSEGSSSTDTQYF.